This T cell receptor beta chain was sequenced during a study of yellow fever vaccine responses in identical twins. A single record per CDR3 protein comes from TCRdb applying MiXCR to the RT-PCR reads. The sample contains under 20,000 distinct CDR3 sequences, under 80% of which appear only once. This clonotype has a single count. Germline values: CDR1 SGHNT, CDR2 YENEEA. Trimming pared 3 bases from V and 5 bases from J, leaving 13 bases between. The CDR3 spans 15 residues. This TCR came from a woman between 18 and 29 years old who received the yellow fever vaccine. The sample was T cells from blood (PBMCs), unsorted or a sorted subset (not recorded which), taken before or after yellow fever vaccination (not recorded which). The chain combines TRBV11-3 with TRBJ2-2; weak D call: TRBD1 (6 bases). The CDR3 loop reads CASSFYRVSTGELFF. CDR3 bases: TGTGCCAGCAGCTTCTACAGGGTTTCGACCGGGGAGCTGTTTTTT.